One sample yielded the 29 T cell receptor beta chains listed below, sequenced in a study of blood T cells in healthy people across ages. The authors ran a second PCR of about 6 to 11 cycles using a sample-barcoded 5' primer and a J-beta primer mix. TCRdb processed the 5' RACE reads anew with MiXCR; each CDR3 protein has one entry. The sample contains roughly 1.9 million distinct CDR3 sequences, approximately 40% of which appear only once. Material: blood. The receptors were gathered from a human donor in good health.

The V gene is TRBV20-1, the J gene TRBJ1-6; tentatively, D is TRBD1 (5 bases). V was pared by 4 bases and J by 9 bases, with 16 bases between. Germline CDR1 and CDR2: DFQATT and SNEGSKA (reference sequence). The CDR3 contains 14 residues. CDR3 nucleotide sequence: TGCAGTGCTAAAGGGGTCAGGTTAACTTCACCCCTCCACTTT. Translation gives CSAKGVRLTSPLHF.

Turning to this clonotype: A much larger clone differs from this one at a single base, so this may be a read error. The genes are TRBV3-1 and TRBJ1-2, with D possibly TRBD1 on 5 matching bases. Trimming left V 3 bases short and J 4 bases short, with 9 bases between. This CDR3 is 13 amino acids long. Germline V gene data show CDR1 as LGHDT and CDR2 as YNNKEL (reference sequence). DNA of the CDR3: TGTGCCAGCAGCCACGACGGGGGCTATGGCTACACCTTC. Amino acid sequence: CASSHDGGYGYTF. Variable domain in full (rest from reference TRBV3-1 and TRBJ1-2): DTAVSQTPKYLVTQMGNDKSIKCEQNLGHDTMYWYKQDSKKFLKIMFSYNNKELIINETVPNRFSPKSPDKAHLNLHINSLELGDSAVYFCASSHDGGYGYTFGSGTRLTVV.

V gene TRBV7-2 combines with J gene TRBJ2-5, with 9 bases that match TRBD1. Germline CDR1 SGHTA, CDR2 FQGNSA. V gave up 4 bases and J gave up 5 bases; unmatched junction bases: 8. The CDR3 loop spans 15 amino acids. The CDR3 nucleotides read TGTGCCAGCAGCTCCAGGGACAGGGATACGGAGACCCAGTACTTC. Amino acid sequence: CASSSRDRDTETQYF.

This clonotype has a handful of counts. This chain joins TRBV14 and TRBJ2-5; TRBD2 aligns across 7 bases. The CDR3 loop spans 15 amino acids. Per the germline V gene, CDR1 is SGHDN and CDR2 is FVKESK. Unmatched junction bases numbered 7, after V lost 4 bases and J lost 2 bases. Here the CDR3 reads CASSRWGGLQETQYF. DNA for the CDR3: TGTGCCAGCAGCCGTTGGGGAGGGCTACAAGAGACCCAGTACTTC.

Only a few counts were recorded for this clonotype. V usage is TRBV11-2 and J usage is TRBJ2-7; weak D call: TRBD1 (6 bases). This CDR3 is built from 14 residues. Germline V gene lookup returns CDR1 SGHAT and CDR2 FQNNGV. Trimming took 6 bases from V and 0 from J, leaving 12 bases between them. The CDR3, as DNA: TGTGCCAGCAGGCCTCCAGGGGCCTCCTACGAGCAGTACTTC. Translated: CASRPPGASYEQYF. Full variable domain (remainder filled in from reference TRBV11-2 and TRBJ2-7): EAGVAQSPRYKIIEKRQSVAFWCNPISGHATLYWYQQILGQGPKLLIQFQNNGVVDDSQLPKDRFSAERLKGVDSTLKIQPAKLEDSAVYLCASRPPGASYEQYFGPGTRLTVT.

The V call is TRBV7-7, the J call TRBJ2-5, with 8 positions matching TRBD1. This CDR3 is 15 amino acids long. J gave up 7 bases and V 5 bases, and 12 bases lay outside the gene matches. Germline V gene lookup returns CDR1 SSHAT and CDR2 FNYEAQ (reference sequence). This CDR3 is CASSLGQAFPWTQYF. In nucleotides, the CDR3 is TGTGCCAGCAGCCTGGGACAGGCCTTTCCTTGGACCCAGTACTTC.

In its sample, this clonotype was seen a few times. The genes are TRBV20-1 and TRBJ2-7, with D perhaps TRBD2 (6 bases). This CDR3 contains 15 residues. V was pared by 0 bases and J by 1 base, with 13 bases between. Germline CDR1 is DFQATT and CDR2 is SNEGSKA (reference sequence). Written as DNA, the CDR3 is TGCAGTGCTAGAGACCTAGCGAAGCTTTCCTACGAGCAGTACTTC. Encoded protein: CSARDLAKLSYEQYF.

This clonotype has more than one count but fewer than ten. The junction shows a germline mismatch at one end, possibly a read error. This chain joins TRBV7-7 and TRBJ2-5; TRBD2 agrees at 9 bases. CDR3 length equals 15 residues. CDR1 SSHAT and CDR2 FNYEAQ come from the germline V gene (reference sequence). CDR3 sequence reads: CASSPTSGLQETQYF. CDR3 DNA sequence: TGTGCTAGCAGCCCCACTAGCGGGCTACAAGAGACCCAGTACTTC.

The chain carries TRBV20-1 and TRBJ2-7; TRBD2 matches at 7 bases. This CDR3 is built from 13 residues. Germline loops: CDR1 DFQATT, CDR2 SNEGSKA (reference sequence). The V segment lost 7 bases and the J segment 6 bases; nucleotides outside the gene matches: 12. CDR3 residues: CSVGSGTTAEQYF. Here the CDR3 DNA reads TGCAGTGTGGGTTCCGGGACTACGGCCGAGCAGTACTTC.

The rearrangement links TRBV20-1 to TRBJ1-1; TRBD1 agrees at 7 bases. The CDR3 is 15 amino acids. The trim removed 6 bases at V and 4 bases at J, leaving 14 bases unmatched. Germline V gene data show CDR1 as DFQATT and CDR2 as SNEGSKA (reference sequence). CDR3 nucleotides: TGCAGTGCCCCGACAGGGAAGGGCTGGTCCACTGAAGCTTTCTTT. Amino acids: CSAPTGKGWSTEAFF.

This clonotype was counted a few times. The gene calls are TRBV15 and TRBJ2-2; D not resolved. Looked up from germline, CDR1 is LNHNV and CDR2 is YYDKDF (reference sequence). V dropped 0 bases and J dropped 2 bases, with 7 bases sitting between them. There are 15 residues in the CDR3. The DNA for the CDR3 is TGTGCCACCAGCAGAGATATGGGTAACACCGGGGAGCTGTTTTTT. This encodes CATSRDMGNTGELFF. The entire variable domain, with the rest obtained from reference TRBV15 and TRBJ2-2, is as follows: DAMVIQNPRYQVTQFGKPVTLSCSQTLNHNVMYWYQQKSSQAPKLLFHYYDKDFNNEADTPDNFQSRRPNTSFCFLDIRSPGLGDTAMYLCATSRDMGNTGELFFGEGSRLTVL.

The table lists this clonotype with a few counts. The genes are TRBV29-1 and TRBJ1-2, with a possible D match to TRBD1 (6 bases). Germline V lookup: CDR1 SQVTM, CDR2 ANQGSEA. The CDR3 length is 13 residues. V lost 8 bases and J lost 4, with 17 bases in between. CDR3 bases: TGCAGCTCAAATCCGGGACAAGGCTATGGCTACACCTTC. This codes for CSSNPGQGYGYTF.

The chain links TRBV7-2 to TRBJ1-1, with D hard to call. Trimming left V 5 bases short and J 10 bases short, with 11 bases between. CDR3 length equals 11 residues. The germline CDR1 and CDR2 sequences are SGHTA and FQGNSA. The CDR3: CASSLVERAFF. The CDR3 DNA is TGTGCCAGCAGCCTAGTGGAGAGAGCTTTCTTT.

This clonotype was detected a few times. This chain uses TRBV12-3 or TRBV12-4 with TRBJ2-7; 8 bases align to TRBD1. CDR3 size: 17 residues. The J segment lost 7 bases and the V segment lost 6 bases, leaving 20 bases of the junction unmatched. The CDR3 DNA sequence: TGTGCCAGCAGCCAATCCGGACAGGGCCCCCGTAGAGTAGAGCAGTACTTC. Its translation is CASSQSGQGPRRVEQYF.

This clonotype came up a few times. The rearrangement uses TRBV7-2 and TRBJ1-2; D is perhaps TRBD1 (6 bases). Germline-derived CDR1 and CDR2 are SGHTA and FQGNSA. V was cut by 5 bases and J by 6 bases, with 19 bases left in between. The CDR3 covers 15 residues. This CDR3 reads CASSAQGSTIDGYTF. The DNA for the CDR3 is TGTGCCAGCAGCGCACAGGGATCGACTATCGATGGCTACACCTTC.

Worth noting for this clonotype: A junction boundary mismatches the germline segment, possibly from a read error. The chain joins TRBV5-5 to TRBJ2-7, with TRBD1 identical over 8 bases. The CDR3 has 15 amino acids. CDR1 is SGHKS, CDR2 YYEKEE, per germline (reference sequence). The CDR3, as DNA: TGCGCCAGCAGCGGCCGGACAGGGACCTCGGGCGAGCAGTACTTC. Protein product: CASSGRTGTSGEQYF.

J is TRBJ2-4 and V is TRBV6-1; 10 positions agree with TRBD2. With V trimmed by 6 bases and J by 0 bases, 14 bases remained unmatched. The germline gives CDR1 MNHNS, CDR2 SASEGT. The CDR3 is 19 amino acids. The CDR3 DNA follows: TGTGCCAGCAGCTTCGGAAGGCTAGCGGGGGCCGTAGCCAAAAACATTCAGTACTTC. It translates to CASSFGRLAGAVAKNIQYF.

This clonotype was counted a few times. The chain uses TRBV12-3 or TRBV12-4 and TRBJ2-1, with 9 bases fitting TRBD2. This CDR3 has 15 amino acids. Trimming removed 2 bases from V and 10 bases from J; junction bases left unmatched: 9. The CDR3 sequence: CASSLFGGGAHEQFF. In nucleotides, the CDR3 is TGTGCCAGCAGTTTATTCGGCGGGGGGGCGCACGAGCAGTTCTTC.

This clonotype has only a few counts. A junction boundary mismatches the germline segment, possibly from a read error. This chain uses TRBV7-7 with TRBJ2-7, with TRBD2 identical over 8 bases. The V gene's germline CDR1 is SSHAT and CDR2 FNYEAQ (reference sequence). There are 13 residues in the CDR3. The CDR3 is CASSFGLADEQYF. The CDR3 DNA follows: TGTGCTAGCAGCTTTGGACTAGCCGACGAGCAGTACTTC.

The V gene is TRBV9, the J gene TRBJ1-5; 9 bases fit TRBD1. Germline V gene sequence: CDR1 SGDLS, CDR2 YYNGEE. The V and J ends lost 0 bases and 4 bases, in that order; junction bases with no gene match: 8. The CDR3 spans 17 residues. For the CDR3, the DNA is TGTGCCAGCAGCGTAGATGGAGGGACAGGGTGGAATCAGCCCCAGCATTTT. Translation: CASSVDGGTGWNQPQHF.

This clonotype was observed a single time. The V call is TRBV28, the J call TRBJ2-3, with D uncertain. Germline assignment: CDR1 MDHEN and CDR2 SYDVKM. Trimming pared 3 bases from V and 3 bases from J, leaving 16 bases between. The CDR3 consists of 16 residues. CDR3: CASSLFEAYGTDTQYF. The CDR3, as DNA: TGTGCCAGCAGTTTGTTTGAGGCCTACGGAACAGATACGCAGTATTTT.

V and J are TRBV20-1 and TRBJ1-2, with TRBD1 identical over 7 bases. Germline V gene lookup returns CDR1 DFQATT and CDR2 SNEGSKA (reference sequence). With V trimmed by 1 base and J by 4 bases, 12 bases remained unmatched. CDR3 length: 16 amino acids. The CDR3 loop reads CSARGGRAAGGYGYTF. As DNA, the CDR3 is TGCAGTGCTAGAGGCGGGAGGGCAGCAGGGGGCTATGGCTACACCTTC.

The table lists this clonotype with many counts. The rearrangement links TRBV6-1 to TRBJ2-3; 9 bases match TRBD2. Germline trimming cut 4 bases from V and 0 bases from J; bases unmatched to any gene: 5. CDR1 and CDR2 from the germline V gene are MNHNS and SASEGT. This CDR3 is built from 16 residues. The CDR3 loop reads CASSVLAGDSTDTQYF. CDR3 DNA sequence: TGTGCCAGCAGTGTTTTAGCGGGGGATAGCACAGATACGCAGTATTTT.

This clonotype was seen a few times. The V and J genes are TRBV18 and TRBJ2-7; unclear D gene. Trimming cost V 2 bases and J 0 bases, with 17 bases left between them. The CDR3 is 17 amino acids. CDR1 and CDR2 from the germline V gene are KGHSH and LQKENI. In DNA form, the CDR3 reads TGTGCCAGCTCACCATCAGAAGAAAGCTACCTCTCCTACGAGCAGTACTTC. Its translation is CASSPSEESYLSYEQYF. The variable domain in full, completed from reference TRBV18 and TRBJ2-7, reads NAGVMQNPRHLVRRRGQEARLRCSPMKGHSHVYWYRQLPEEGLKFMVYLQKENIIDESGMPKERFSAEFPKEGPSILRIQQVVRGDSAAYFCASSPSEESYLSYEQYFGPGTRLTVT.

The chain carries TRBV11-2 and TRBJ2-5; TRBD1 or TRBD2 may be the D gene (6 bases each). Germline V gives CDR1 SGHAT, CDR2 FQNNGV. The V end was cut by 3 bases, the J end by 3 bases, with 17 bases between. The CDR3 is made up of 16 amino acids. CDR3 DNA sequence: TGTGCCAGCAGCTTTGGTGGGGGGCCCGATAAAGAGACCCAGTACTTC. This translates into CASSFGGGPDKETQYF. The variable domain in full, completed from reference TRBV11-2 and TRBJ2-5, reads EAGVAQSPRYKIIEKRQSVAFWCNPISGHATLYWYQQILGQGPKLLIQFQNNGVVDDSQLPKDRFSAERLKGVDSTLKIQPAKLEDSAVYLCASSFGGGPDKETQYFGPGTRLLVL.

In its sample, this clonotype was seen many times. V is TRBV7-8 and J is TRBJ2-7, with a tentative D call TRBD2 (5 bases). The ends were cut back, 3 bases at V and 3 bases at J, with 18 bases in the middle. CDR3 length: 16 residues. Germline CDR1 is SGHVS and CDR2 is FQNEAQ. The CDR3 protein is CASSFPQRVGGYEQYF. The CDR3 DNA follows: TGTGCCAGCAGCTTCCCGCAGAGGGTGGGTGGCTACGAGCAGTACTTC.

The chain joins TRBV4-3 to TRBJ2-6; TRBD1 aligns across 7 bases. Trimming removed 3 bases from V and 2 bases from J; junction bases left unmatched: 4. Germline V gene lookup returns CDR1 LGHNA and CDR2 YSLEER. This CDR3 has 16 amino acids. CDR3 in amino acids: CASSHIQGAGANVLTF. CDR3 sequence (DNA): TGCGCCAGCAGCCATATTCAGGGGGCTGGGGCCAACGTCCTGACTTTC.

This clonotype has more than one count but fewer than ten. This chain joins TRBV12-3 or TRBV12-4 and TRBJ2-4, with D perhaps assigned TRBD1 or TRBD2 (5 bases each). Trimming stripped 6 bases from V and 4 bases from J, with 13 bases between. The CDR3 runs 14 residues. CDR3 DNA: TGTGCCAGCAGCCGGGACGCGCAAAAAAACATTCAGTACTTC. This encodes CASSRDAQKNIQYF.

This clonotype has more than one count but fewer than ten. This sequence joins TRBV20-1 and TRBJ2-7; possibly TRBD2 for D (5 bases). This CDR3 is 16 amino acids long. Between the trimmed V and J ends, which lost 2 bases and 6 bases, there was a span of 23 bases. The germline V gene encodes CDR1 DFQATT and CDR2 SNEGSKA (reference sequence). The CDR3 spells CSARTTTVPVGGEQYF. The CDR3 bases are TGCAGTGCTAGAACAACTACGGTGCCGGTAGGAGGCGAGCAGTACTTC.